This is a list of T cell receptor beta chains from one sample in a study of T cell responses to AZD1222 COVID-19 vaccine. Using immunoSEQ multiplex PCR, the repertoire was profiled, and TCRdb retains in-frame clones only, with some absent. The data show around 29,000 clones, approximately 93% seen once. Sequenced material: peripheral blood, taken on day 0 of AZD1222 vaccination. Receptor source: an adult in good health. The CDR3 runs from the conserved cysteine through the conserved F or W. D genes are given only for firm matches. Clone size is not always given. Where it is, it says once, few, many or a class for expanded clones.

TRBD2	TRBV29-1	-	TRBJ2-3	CSAKGTSGFTDTQYF	TGCAGCGCCAAGGGAACTAGCGGATTCACAGATACGCAGTATTTT
-	TRBV7-2	-	TRBJ2-5	CASSRRLKQETQYF	TGTGCCAGCAGTAGAAGGCTTAAACAAGAGACCCAGTACTTC
TRBD1	TRBV29-1	-	TRBJ1-3	CSVESTGRSGNTIYF	TGCAGCGTTGAATCGACAGGGCGCTCTGGAAACACCATATATTTT
TRBD2	TRBV2	-	TRBJ2-1	CASSRAGGYNEQFF	TGTGCCAGCAGTCGAGCGGGGGGCTACAATGAGCAGTTCTTC
-	TRBV2	-	TRBJ2-3	CASSFGDLSTDTQYF	TGTGCCAGCAGTTTTGGGGACCTTAGCACAGATACGCAGTATTTT
TRBD1	TRBV5-4	-	TRBJ1-2	CASSLDRSYGYTF	TGTGCCAGCAGCCTGGACAGGAGCTATGGCTACACCTTC
-	TRBV28	-	TRBJ1-3	CASSLNRVGDTIYF	TGTGCCAGCAGTTTAAACAGGGTGGGGGACACCATATATTTT
TRBD2	TRBV6-2/TRBV6-3	-	TRBJ2-5	CASSYSSSGSETQYF	TGTGCCAGCAGTTACTCGAGTAGCGGGAGTGAGACCCAGTACTTC
-	TRBV7-2	-	TRBJ1-4	CASSITGRTVEKLFF	TGTGCCAGCAGCATCACAGGGAGAACGGTAGAAAAACTGTTTTTT
TRBD1	TRBV5-1	-	TRBJ2-2	CASSYEQGTGELFF	TGCGCCAGCAGCTATGAACAGGGGACCGGGGAGCTGTTTTTT
-	TRBV18	once	TRBJ2-7	CASSITGSSYEQYF	TGTGCCAGCTCCATTACAGGGTCCTCCTACGAGCAGTACTTC
-	TRBV7-8	-	TRBJ2-4	CASSLVEAVAKNIQYF	TGTGCCAGCAGCTTAGTCGAAGCGGTAGCCAAAAACATTCAGTACTTC
-	TRBV28	-	TRBJ2-5	CASSAGWLAGPETQYF	TGTGCCAGCAGCGCGGGTTGGCTAGCTGGTCCGGAGACCCAGTACTTC
-	TRBV10-1	-	TRBJ1-6	CASSESWAPSYSPLHF	TGCGCCAGCAGTGAGTCTTGGGCGCCCTCTTATTCACCCCTCCACTTT
-	TRBV30	once	TRBJ1-6	CAWSRVAEKNSPLHF	TGTGCCTGGAGTAGGGTTGCAGAAAAAAATTCACCCCTCCACTTT
-	TRBV5-1	-	TRBJ2-7	CASSLGAYYEQYF	TGCGCCAGCAGCTTGGGGGCCTACTACGAGCAGTACTTC
TRBD1	TRBV24-1	-	TRBJ1-4	CATLIRDRAPFQDEKLFF	TGTGCCACCCTCATTCGGGACAGGGCCCCTTTTCAGGATGAAAAACTGTTTTTT
-	TRBV6-1	-	TRBJ2-3	CASSERGHDTDTQYF	TGTGCCAGCAGTGAAAGGGGACACGACACAGATACGCAGTATTTT
-	TRBV6-2/TRBV6-3	-	TRBJ2-1	CASSSQGYEQFF	TGTGCCAGCAGCTCTCAGGGGTATGAGCAGTTCTTC
-	TRBV27	-	TRBJ2-6	CASSLGLVSSGANVLTF	TGTGCCAGCAGTTTAGGGCTAGTCAGCTCTGGGGCCAACGTCCTGACTTTC
-	TRBV18	once	TRBJ1-5	CASSPLPAGGNQPQHF	TGTGCCAGCTCACCCCTCCCCGCAGGCGGCAATCAGCCCCAGCATTTT
TRBD1	TRBV12-5	-	TRBJ1-4	CASGGLGQGTNEKLFF	TGTGCTAGTGGTGGGCTCGGACAGGGAACTAATGAAAAACTGTTTTTT
-	TRBV7-9	-	TRBJ1-3	CASSSKGGGGNTIYF	TGTGCCAGCAGCTCCAAGGGGGGAGGTGGAAACACCATATATTTT
-	TRBV6-6	-	TRBJ1-5	CASRHMESQPQHF	TGTGCCAGCAGACATATGGAGAGTCAGCCCCAGCATTTT
-	TRBV5-1	-	TRBJ1-4	CASSSGGTGEKLFF	TGCGCCAGCAGCTCCGGTGGGACGGGAGAAAAACTGTTTTTT
-	TRBV10-1	-	TRBJ1-4	CASSGEYLNIKTTNEKLFF	TGCGCCAGCAGTGGAGAATACTTAAATATTAAGACAACTAATGAAAAACTGTTTTTT
TRBD2	TRBV29-1	-	TRBJ2-3	CSVPSGYTDTQYF	TGCAGCGTGCCTAGCGGCTACACAGATACGCAGTATTTT
-	TRBV6-5	-	TRBJ1-1	CASSYSSTTEAFF	TGTGCCAGCAGTTACTCGTCCACGACCGAGGCTTTCTTT
TRBD2	TRBV7-9	-	TRBJ2-1	CASLGGEDNEQFF	TGTGCCAGCCTGGGGGGGGAGGACAATGAGCAGTTCTTC
TRBD2	TRBV6-4	-	TRBJ2-2	CASSDSAGGPGELFF	TGTGCCAGCAGTGACTCAGCGGGGGGGCCCGGGGAGCTGTTTTTT
TRBD2	TRBV6-5	once	TRBJ2-1	CASSSGSSYNEQFF	TGTGCCAGTTCTAGCGGGAGCTCCTACAATGAGCAGTTCTTC
TRBD2	TRBV2	-	TRBJ2-7	CASWGLADYEQYF	TGTGCCAGCTGGGGACTAGCGGACTACGAGCAGTACTTC
-	TRBV6-5	-	TRBJ2-1	CASSLNRVTYNEQFF	TGTGCCAGCAGTCTTAACAGGGTCACTTACAATGAGCAGTTCTTC
-	TRBV11-2	-	TRBJ1-2	CASSLIRGRNGGYTF	TGTGCCAGCAGCTTAATAAGAGGGCGGAACGGTGGCTACACCTTC
TRBD1	TRBV5-1	-	TRBJ1-3	CASQAGQSSGNTIYF	TGCGCCAGCCAGGCGGGACAGTCCTCTGGAAACACCATATATTTT
-	TRBV19	-	TRBJ2-1	CASSKDGEQFF	TGTGCCAGTAGTAAGGACGGTGAGCAGTTCTTC
-	TRBV2	-	TRBJ2-1	CASTDGGRGRSNEQFF	TGTGCCAGCACCGATGGGGGGCGGGGGCGATCCAATGAGCAGTTCTTC
-	TRBV30	once	TRBJ1-6	CAWRRTPVRGFSKYNSPLHF	TGTGCCTGGAGGAGGACCCCGGTCAGGGGATTCTCTAAATATAATTCACCCCTCCACTTT
-	TRBV27	-	TRBJ2-1	CASSPPGAIYNEQFF	TGTGCCAGCAGCCCCCCGGGGGCCATTTACAATGAGCAGTTCTTC
-	TRBV9	-	TRBJ2-5	CASSVQLQETQYF	TGTGCCAGCAGCGTTCAGTTGCAAGAGACCCAGTACTTC
-	TRBV15	-	TRBJ2-1	CATSSGSQSSYNEQFF	TGTGCCACCAGCTCTGGGTCGCAAAGCTCCTACAATGAGCAGTTCTTC
TRBD1	TRBV28	-	TRBJ1-5	CASSFYRGGHNQPQHF	TGTGCCAGCAGTTTCTACAGGGGGGGCCACAATCAGCCCCAGCATTTT
-	TRBV10-3	-	TRBJ2-1	CASRPTGLSSYNEQFF	TGTGCCAGCCGTCCGACAGGACTGAGCTCCTACAATGAGCAGTTCTTC
-	TRBV6-1	-	TRBJ1-2	CASSEAGGIYGYTF	TGTGCCAGCAGTGAAGCAGGGGGGATCTATGGCTACACCTTC
-	TRBV29-1	-	TRBJ2-7	CSVVRDSTYEQYF	TGCAGCGTTGTCCGCGACAGTACCTACGAGCAGTACTTC
-	TRBV4-1	-	TRBJ1-5	CASSQVVGNPDQPQHF	TGCGCCAGCAGCCAAGTAGTAGGGAACCCCGATCAGCCCCAGCATTTT
TRBD1	TRBV6-5	-	TRBJ1-1	CASRPSRDRGTEAFF	TGTGCCAGCAGGCCTTCCCGGGACAGGGGCACTGAAGCTTTCTTT